This paragraph reports one TCR beta chain. The target antigen is unknown. Germline V lookup: CDR1 SNHLY, CDR2 FYNNEI. The length of the CDR3 is 15 residues. The V end lost 2 bases, the J end lost 2 bases, and 13 bases lay between the germline ends. These data belong to a study of shared clonotypes between healthy human individuals. Healthy HIV-negative adults without recent acute infections or vaccinations served as donors. Original handling: ImmunoSEQ supplied junction-only sequences lacking quality scores, so filtering was different. This table comes from immunoSEQ multiplex PCR, and its TCRdb copy is limited to in-frame clones, with some not included. The V and J calls and clone size come from that table; D and trimming were worked out from the DNA. Of approximately 2.3 million clones detected, approximately 93% appear once; the ten largest clones hold 0.39%. Study conclusions and caveats: Naive CD4 clonotypes overlapped across several donors at 4.5% to 5.5%.

Sequencing was done on a sample of naive CD4+ T cells from PBMCs. Subset denoted: CD45RA+ positively selected. This TCR derives from a man younger than 35 in good health. Some clones in this sample may be carry-over from other donors' samples. The gene calls are TRBV2 and TRBJ2-7; D unresolved. CDR3 sequence (DNA): TGTGCCAGCAGTGAATCCCCCGCTAGAGCCTACGAGCAGTACTTC. Translating gives CASSESPARAYEQYF.